This T cell receptor (beta chain) was recorded in a study of cytomegalovirus exposure and HLA in healthy donors. Worth noting for this clone: The antigen is undetermined.

This PCR relied on a set of 60 Vbeta primers and 13 Jbeta primers. As processed by the authors: Roughly 10 million shared chains were among the 60 million to 80 million unique TCR beta chains that a later analysis counted. Some clones are missing from TCRdb's copy, which holds only in-frame ones; the method was immunoSEQ multiplex PCR. V and J calls and clone size are those listed in that table; D and trimming were worked out from the DNA. Of around 29,000 clones listed, 50% to 75% were seen once; the top ten hold 35% to 50%. Study-wide points: In vitro, a few CMV-associated chains proved specific for CMV antigens.

The specimen was PBMCs. This receptor was taken from a male donor in good health and CMV-seropositive.

The CDR3 nucleotides read TGTGCCTGGAGTGCCGGGGGAGGGCAAGAGACCCAGTACTTC. It is translated as CAWSAGGGQETQYF. The chain links TRBV30 to TRBJ2-5; TRBD2 matches at 7 bases. CDR1 is GTSNPN, CDR2 SVGIG, per germline (reference sequence). CDR3 length equals 14 residues. The V and J ends lost 1 base and 2 bases, in that order; junction bases with no gene match: 4.